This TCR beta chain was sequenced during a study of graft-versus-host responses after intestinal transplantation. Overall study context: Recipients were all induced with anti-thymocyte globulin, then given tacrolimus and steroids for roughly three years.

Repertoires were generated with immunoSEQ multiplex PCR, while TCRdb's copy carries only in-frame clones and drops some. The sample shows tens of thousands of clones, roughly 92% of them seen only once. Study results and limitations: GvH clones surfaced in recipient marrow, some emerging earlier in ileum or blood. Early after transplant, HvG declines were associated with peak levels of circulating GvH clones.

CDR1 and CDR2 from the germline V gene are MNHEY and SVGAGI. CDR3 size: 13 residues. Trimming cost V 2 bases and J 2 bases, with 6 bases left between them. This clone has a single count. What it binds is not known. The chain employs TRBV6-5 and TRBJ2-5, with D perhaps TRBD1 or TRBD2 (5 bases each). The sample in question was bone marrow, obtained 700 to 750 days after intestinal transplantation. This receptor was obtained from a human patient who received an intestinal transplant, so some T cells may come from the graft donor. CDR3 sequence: CASSYGGQETQYF. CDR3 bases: TGTGCCAGCAGTTACGGGGGTCAAGAGACCCAGTACTTC.